This entry concerns a single T cell receptor beta chain. The data are from a study of cytomegalovirus exposure and HLA in healthy donors. It was with 60 Vbeta and 13 Jbeta primers that the PCR ran. The assay was immunoSEQ multiplex PCR, and TCRdb's table has in-frame clones only and misses some. This table holds around 150,000 clones, around nine tenths found once. This CDR3 spans 15 amino acids. V gave up 6 bases and J gave up 6 bases; unmatched junction bases: 11. Germline CDR1 reads MNHNS; CDR2 reads SASEGT. The TCR comes from a woman aged 18-29 years in good health and CMV-seronegative. Specimen: PBMCs. The gene calls are TRBV6-1 and TRBJ1-5, with 7 bases matching TRBD1. CDR3 bases: TGTGCCAGCAGCCAAGGCGGGACAGTAATTCAGCCCCAGCATTTT. Amino acid sequence: CASSQGGTVIQPQHF.